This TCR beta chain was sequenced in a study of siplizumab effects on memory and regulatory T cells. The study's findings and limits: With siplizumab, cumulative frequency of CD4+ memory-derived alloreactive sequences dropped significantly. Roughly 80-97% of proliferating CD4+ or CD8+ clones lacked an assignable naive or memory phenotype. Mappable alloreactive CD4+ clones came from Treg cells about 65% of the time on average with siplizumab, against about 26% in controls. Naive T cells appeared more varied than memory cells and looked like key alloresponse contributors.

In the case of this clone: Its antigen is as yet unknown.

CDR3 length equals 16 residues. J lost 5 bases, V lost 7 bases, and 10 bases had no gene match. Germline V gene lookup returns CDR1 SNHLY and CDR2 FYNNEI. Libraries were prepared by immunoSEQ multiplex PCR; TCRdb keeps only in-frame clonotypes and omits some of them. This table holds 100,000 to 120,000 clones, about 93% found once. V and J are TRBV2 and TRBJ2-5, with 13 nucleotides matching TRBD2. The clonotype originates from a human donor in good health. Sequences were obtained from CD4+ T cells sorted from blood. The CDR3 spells CASIRLAGGSGETQYF. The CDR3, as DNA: TGTGCCAGCATACGACTAGCGGGAGGATCTGGGGAGACCCAGTACTTC.